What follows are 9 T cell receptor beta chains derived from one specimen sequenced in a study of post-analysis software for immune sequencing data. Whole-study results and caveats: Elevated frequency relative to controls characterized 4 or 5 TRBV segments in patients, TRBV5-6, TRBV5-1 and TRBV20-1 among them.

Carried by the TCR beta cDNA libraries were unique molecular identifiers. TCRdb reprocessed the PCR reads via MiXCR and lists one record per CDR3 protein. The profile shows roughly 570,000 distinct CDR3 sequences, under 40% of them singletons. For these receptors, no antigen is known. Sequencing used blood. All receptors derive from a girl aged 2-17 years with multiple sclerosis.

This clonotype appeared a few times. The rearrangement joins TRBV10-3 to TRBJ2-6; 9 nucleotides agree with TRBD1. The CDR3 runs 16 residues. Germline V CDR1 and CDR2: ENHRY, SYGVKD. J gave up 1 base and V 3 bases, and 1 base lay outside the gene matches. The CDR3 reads CAISEQGASGANVLTF. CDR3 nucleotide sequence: TGTGCCATCAGTGAACAGGGGGCGTCTGGGGCCAACGTCCTGACTTTC.

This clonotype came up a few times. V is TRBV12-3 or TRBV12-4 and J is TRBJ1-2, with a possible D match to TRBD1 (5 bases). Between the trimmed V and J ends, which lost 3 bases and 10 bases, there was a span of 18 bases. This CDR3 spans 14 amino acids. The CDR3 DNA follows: TGTGCCAGCAGTTTGTCCGGGACTATGAGGTCCTACACCTTC. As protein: CASSLSGTMRSYTF.

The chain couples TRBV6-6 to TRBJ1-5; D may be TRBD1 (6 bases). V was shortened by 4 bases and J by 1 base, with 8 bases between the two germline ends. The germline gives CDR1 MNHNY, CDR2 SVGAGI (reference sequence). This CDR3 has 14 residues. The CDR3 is CASSSGASNQPQHF. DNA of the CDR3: TGTGCCAGCAGTTCAGGGGCAAGCAATCAGCCCCAGCATTTT.

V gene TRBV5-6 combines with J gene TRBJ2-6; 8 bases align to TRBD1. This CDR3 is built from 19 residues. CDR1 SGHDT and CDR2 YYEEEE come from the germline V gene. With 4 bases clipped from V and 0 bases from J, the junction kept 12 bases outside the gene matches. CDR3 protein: CASSPGQGPYSSGANVLTF. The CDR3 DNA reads TGTGCCAGCAGCCCCGGACAGGGCCCTTACTCCTCTGGGGCCAACGTCCTGACTTTC.

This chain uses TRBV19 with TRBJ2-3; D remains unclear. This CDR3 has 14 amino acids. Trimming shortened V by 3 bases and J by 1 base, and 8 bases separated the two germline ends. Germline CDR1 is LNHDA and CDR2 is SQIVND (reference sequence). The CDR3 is CASSIGARTDTQYF. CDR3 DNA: TGTGCCAGTAGTATCGGCGCCCGCACAGATACGCAGTATTTT.

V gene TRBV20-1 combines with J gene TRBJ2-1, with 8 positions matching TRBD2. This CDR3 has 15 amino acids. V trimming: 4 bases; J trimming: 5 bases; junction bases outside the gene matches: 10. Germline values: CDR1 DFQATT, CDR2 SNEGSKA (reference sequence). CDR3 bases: TGCAGTGCTAAAGATCATGGACTAGCCCACAATGAGCAGTTCTTC. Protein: CSAKDHGLAHNEQFF.

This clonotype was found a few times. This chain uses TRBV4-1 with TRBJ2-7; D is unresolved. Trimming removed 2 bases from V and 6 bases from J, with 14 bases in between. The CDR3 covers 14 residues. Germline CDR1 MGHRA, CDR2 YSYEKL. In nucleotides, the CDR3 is TGCGCCAGCAGCCAAACCGGCCCCACCACCGAGCAGTACTTC. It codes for CASSQTGPTTEQYF.

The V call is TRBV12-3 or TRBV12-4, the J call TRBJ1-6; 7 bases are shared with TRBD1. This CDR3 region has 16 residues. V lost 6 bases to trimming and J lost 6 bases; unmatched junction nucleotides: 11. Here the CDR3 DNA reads TGTGCCAGCAGCCTCCAGGGGGGACAGCCTAATTCACCCCTCCACTTT. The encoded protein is CASSLQGGQPNSPLHF.

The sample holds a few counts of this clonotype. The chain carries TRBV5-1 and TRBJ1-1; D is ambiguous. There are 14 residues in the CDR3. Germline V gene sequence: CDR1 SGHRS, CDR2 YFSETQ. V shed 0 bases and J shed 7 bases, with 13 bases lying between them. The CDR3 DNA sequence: TGCGCCAGCAGCTTGGGTTTCGGTGGAGTTGAAGCTTTCTTT. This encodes CASSLGFGGVEAFF.